Below are 5 T cell receptor beta chains sequenced from a single sample in a study of PD-L1 blockade in urothelial cancer. Time point noted: peripheral blood 6 weeks after treatment start. Here immunoSEQ multiplex PCR was the method, and the copy in TCRdb shows in-frame clones only, minus some. The sample shows 80,000 to 95,000 clones, 70% to 90% of them seen only once. The sample consisted of PBMCs, taken around atezolizumab (anti-PD-L1) treatment. The receptors derive from a man between 65 and 85 years old with urothelial cancer.

The genes are TRBV28 and TRBJ1-2; 7 bases are a match to TRBD1. After removal of 7 bases from V and 7 bases from J, the junction contained 15 bases not matched to a gene. The CDR3 runs 15 residues. From germline, CDR1 is MDHEN and CDR2 SYDVKM. The CDR3, as DNA: TGTGCCAGCACTCCACGTCGGCGCCAGGGGGGTGGCTACACCTTC. It encodes CASTPRRRQGGGYTF.

This clone occurred once. This chain connects TRBV19 to TRBJ2-7; 7 nucleotides agree with TRBD2. The CDR3 extends over 13 amino acids. Germline assignment: CDR1 LNHDA and CDR2 SQIVND (reference sequence). J lost 6 bases, V lost 6 bases, and 8 bases had no gene match. CDR3 sequence: CASSLLADGEQYF. For the CDR3, the DNA is TGTGCCAGTAGCCTCCTAGCGGACGGCGAGCAGTACTTC.

V gene TRBV2 combines with J gene TRBJ2-3, with TRBD2 identical over 12 bases. The CDR3 extends over 15 amino acids. After removal of 1 base from V and 4 bases from J, the junction contained 0 bases not matched to a gene. Germline loops: CDR1 SNHLY, CDR2 FYNNEI. CDR3 coding DNA: TGTGCCAGCAGTGAAGGGACTAGCGGGGCAGATACGCAGTATTTT. This translates into CASSEGTSGADTQYF.

This clone appeared a single time. The genes are TRBV30 and TRBJ1-3; TRBD1 matches at 7 bases. Unmatched junction bases numbered 5, after V lost 3 bases and J lost 3 bases. This CDR3 is built from 14 residues. Germline lookup yields CDR1 GTSNPN and CDR2 SVGIG (reference sequence). In DNA form, the CDR3 reads TGTGCCTGGAGCCAGGGGGTTAGTGGAAACACCATATATTTT. It codes for CAWSQGVSGNTIYF.

The V call is TRBV9, the J call TRBJ1-2; 7 positions agree with TRBD1. This CDR3 comprises 16 residues. Germline loops: CDR1 SGDLS, CDR2 YYNGEE. Trimming cost V 0 bases and J 4 bases; bases outside gene matches: 9. The chain's CDR3 is CASSVEGQGGSYGYTF. CDR3 in DNA: TGTGCCAGCAGCGTAGAGGGGCAGGGGGGCTCCTATGGCTACACCTTC.